This entry is about one T cell receptor (beta chain). Its cognate antigen is unknown. V gave up 4 bases and J gave up 3 bases, with 13 bases separating them. This CDR3 comprises 15 residues. Looked up from germline, CDR1 is SGHAT and CDR2 is FQNNGV. This sample is drawn from a study of cytotoxic CD8 clonotypes in ibrutinib-treated CLL. Notes on the study in general: Age-matched healthy donor levels were exceeded by baseline clonality, which tracked circulating CD8+ T-cell counts. The clonality rise at ibrutinib response reflected private clonotype expansion.

Some clones are missing from TCRdb's copy, which holds only in-frame ones; the method was immunoSEQ multiplex PCR. This sample has 250,000 to 350,000 clones, with less than 85% found just once. Here the sequenced sample was PBMCs, taken at disease progression, from a patient treated with ibrutinib. This TCR was sampled from a human donor with chronic lymphocytic leukemia. V is TRBV11-2 and J is TRBJ1-3; D gene uncertain. The CDR3 spells CASSSSFNIGNTIYF. The CDR3 nucleotides read TGTGCCAGCAGCTCCAGTTTTAACATTGGAAACACCATATATTTT.